A single sample is the source of the 20 T cell receptor beta chains below, sequenced in a study of shared clonotypes between healthy human individuals. CD45RO-negative, CCR7-selected cells formed the naive CD8 fraction, which excluded terminally differentiated effector memory CD45RA+ cells. Sequencing used immunoSEQ multiplex PCR; TCRdb keeps in-frame clones, though not all of them. Here the sample spans some 2.1 million clones, around 93% being singletons. Material: naive CD8+ T cells from PBMCs. These receptors all stem from a man younger than 30 in good health. Some clones in this sample may be carry-over from other donors' samples.

This clone has a single count. Other DNA sequences within the sample encode an identical CDR3. The V gene is TRBV9, the J gene TRBJ2-1; the match to TRBD2 covers 7 bases. Germline V lookup: CDR1 SGDLS, CDR2 YYNGEE. Trimming at V came to 0 bases and at J to 3 bases, leaving 3 bases not matched to a gene. The CDR3 consists of 15 residues. Written as DNA, the CDR3 is TGTGCCAGCAGCGTAGTGGGAGGGAGCTACAATGAGCAGTTCTTC. This codes for CASSVVGGSYNEQFF.

This chain connects TRBV6-1 to TRBJ2-7; D not resolved. Germline loops: CDR1 MNHNS, CDR2 SASEGT. The CDR3 totals 17 residues. V lost 2 bases and J 2 bases, leaving 19 bases between the germline ends. Written as DNA, the CDR3 is TGTGCCAGCAGTGAACAACTCTGGTGGGAAAGCGCCTACGAGCAGTACTTC. This translates into CASSEQLWWESAYEQYF.

V is TRBV30 and J is TRBJ1-3; unclear D gene. Trimming took 4 bases from V and 3 from J, leaving 4 bases between them. Germline lookup yields CDR1 GTSNPN and CDR2 SVGIG (reference sequence). CDR3 size: 11 residues. The CDR3 sequence: CAWKYGNTIYF. CDR3 DNA sequence: TGTGCCTGGAAATATGGAAACACCATATATTTT.

Here the CDR3 reads CASSPGTGRIYEQYF. The CDR3 DNA reads TGTGCCAGCAGCCCCGGGACAGGAAGGATCTACGAGCAGTACTTC. The chain is built from TRBV7-9 and TRBJ2-7; the match to TRBD1 covers 8 bases. With 5 bases clipped from V and 3 bases from J, the junction kept 9 bases outside the gene matches. CDR3 length equals 15 residues. Germline V gene lookup returns CDR1 SEHNR and CDR2 FQNEAQ (reference sequence). Full variable domain (rest looked up from reference TRBV7-9 and TRBJ2-7): DTGVSQNPRHKITKRGQNVTFRCDPISEHNRLYWYRQTLGQGPEFLTYFQNEAQLEKSRLLSDRFSAERPKGSFSTLEIQRTEQGDSAMYLCASSPGTGRIYEQYFGPGTRLTVT.

The chain carries TRBV7-2 and TRBJ2-7; D perhaps matches TRBD2 (5 bases). This CDR3 comprises 17 residues. V lost 2 bases and J 0 bases, leaving 17 bases between the germline ends. Germline loops: CDR1 SGHTA, CDR2 FQGNSA. The DNA for the CDR3 is TGTGCCAGCAGCTTATTGGCGGGTTGGCGGGTCTCCTACGAGCAGTACTTC. This encodes CASSLLAGWRVSYEQYF.

The chain combines TRBV28 with TRBJ1-2; D is undetermined. Germline-derived CDR1 and CDR2 are MDHEN and SYDVKM. Trimming removed 5 bases from V and 3 bases from J, with 16 bases in between. This CDR3 comprises 15 residues. Here the CDR3 reads CASSPRRSSHYGYTF. In nucleotides, the CDR3 is TGTGCCAGCAGTCCTCGGAGGAGCAGCCACTATGGCTACACCTTC.

This sequence joins TRBV5-4 and TRBJ2-5; 14 nucleotides match TRBD2. V gave up 0 bases and J gave up 3 bases; unmatched junction bases: 13. This CDR3 is 20 amino acids long. Germline V gene data show CDR1 as SGHNT and CDR2 as YYREEE (reference sequence). The CDR3 DNA reads as TGTGCCAGCAGCTTGGTCTCGATCGTCGGGACTAGCGGGAGAAAAGAGACCCAGTACTTC. Translated, it gives CASSLVSIVGTSGRKETQYF.

The V and J genes are TRBV9 and TRBJ1-1; D gene unclear. V lost 2 bases to trimming and J lost 4 bases, with 18 bases between them. This CDR3 has 16 residues. Germline CDR1 and CDR2: SGDLS and YYNGEE. This chain's CDR3 is CASSVSKEAVSTEAFF. The CDR3 nucleotides read TGTGCCAGCAGCGTGAGCAAAGAGGCGGTTAGCACTGAAGCTTTCTTT.

The J gene is TRBJ1-1, the V gene TRBV29-1; the D gene is possibly TRBD1 (5 bases). Germline V gene sequence: CDR1 SQVTM, CDR2 ANQGSEA. The length of the CDR3 is 14 residues. Trimming stripped 3 bases from V and 5 bases from J, with 16 bases between. CDR3 loop: CSVDSGRVKTEAFF. CDR3 nucleotide sequence: TGCAGCGTTGATTCTGGCAGGGTTAAGACTGAAGCTTTCTTT.

The V call is TRBV27, the J call TRBJ2-7; TRBD2 might be the D (6 bases). The germline V and J ends were trimmed by 3 bases and 3 bases, with 12 bases remaining between them. The CDR3 covers 14 residues. Germline V gene lookup returns CDR1 MNHEY and CDR2 SMNVEV (reference sequence). In DNA form, the CDR3 reads TGTGCCAGCAGTTTTGGAGGGTTCCTCTACGAGCAGTACTTC. Translating gives CASSFGGFLYEQYF.

DNA of the CDR3: TGTGCCAGCAGCTTTGAAGCTAAGGCCCAGTACTTC. Translated, it gives CASSFEAKAQYF. The rearrangement joins TRBV13 to TRBJ2-5; D is ambiguous. Trimming cost V 3 bases and J 9 bases, with 11 bases left between them. The CDR3 has 12 amino acids. Germline V gene lookup returns CDR1 PRHDT and CDR2 FYEKMQ (reference sequence).

V is TRBV28 and J is TRBJ2-5, with 11 bases aligning to TRBD2. With V trimmed by 3 bases and J by 5 bases, 8 bases remained unmatched. The CDR3 has 16 amino acids. Germline CDR1 MDHEN, CDR2 SYDVKM. Here the CDR3 DNA reads TGTGCCAGCAGTTTCCTGGCTAGCGGGAGGACGGAGACCCAGTACTTC. As protein: CASSFLASGRTETQYF.

The chain recombines TRBV27 with TRBJ1-1, with 7 bases identical to TRBD1. Germline-derived CDR1 and CDR2 are MNHEY and SMNVEV (reference sequence). The CDR3 length is 15 residues. V dropped 0 bases and J dropped 5; count of bases not matched to a gene: 6. Written as DNA, the CDR3 is TGTGCCAGCAGTTTATCGGCTACAGGGGTTACTGAAGCTTTCTTT. This sequence encodes CASSLSATGVTEAFF.

The chain uses TRBV9 and TRBJ2-2; 8 bases align to TRBD2. Per the germline V gene, CDR1 is SGDLS and CDR2 is YYNGEE. The CDR3 covers 14 residues. The V and J ends lost 0 bases and 6 bases, in that order; junction bases with no gene match: 1. CDR3 sequence (DNA): TGTGCCAGCAGCGTAGCGGGAGGGCCCGGGGAGCTGTTTTTT. Its protein product is CASSVAGGPGELFF.

This clone was observed a handful of times. The chain is built from TRBV2 and TRBJ2-2; D is uncertain. Trimming shortened V by 4 bases and J by 6 bases, and 0 bases separated the two germline ends. The germline CDR1 and CDR2 sequences are SNHLY and FYNNEI. The CDR3 has 10 residues. The CDR3 is CASSAGELFF. For the CDR3, the DNA is TGTGCCAGCAGTGCCGGGGAGCTGTTTTTT.

The rearrangement uses TRBV28 and TRBJ2-7, with TRBD2 matching over 7 bases. The CDR3 runs to 14 residues. The junction had 4 bases not matched to a gene; V was cut back by 1 base and J by 4 bases. Germline V CDR1 and CDR2: MDHEN, SYDVKM. The CDR3 DNA reads TGTGCCAGCAGTTTATACGGGGGGAGGTACGAGCAGTACTTC. This codes for CASSLYGGRYEQYF.

This chain links TRBV7-8 with TRBJ1-4, with D hard to call. Germline CDR1 SGHVS, CDR2 FQNEAQ. The CDR3 consists of 14 residues. V lost 1 base to trimming and J lost 0 bases, with 3 bases between them. CDR3: CASSLESTNEKLFF. The DNA of the CDR3 is TGTGCCAGCAGCTTAGAATCAACTAATGAAAAACTGTTTTTT.

This clone was detected only once. The chain links TRBV21-1 to TRBJ2-6; TRBD1 is taken as the D call from the table, unchecked against the DNA. TRBV21-1 is labeled a pseudogene. The CDR3 extends over 18 amino acids. This CDR3 is CASSKVDRGTRGANVLTF. In DNA form, the CDR3 reads TGTGCCAGCAGCAAAGTTGACAGGGGCACTAGAGGGGCCAACGTCCTGACTTTC.

This clone was picked up one time. The chain uses TRBV9 and TRBJ2-7, with 7 bases that match TRBD2. V dropped 0 bases and J dropped 3; count of bases not matched to a gene: 9. Germline V gives CDR1 SGDLS, CDR2 YYNGEE. This CDR3 contains 16 residues. The chain's CDR3 is CASSVADRPGGYEQYF. The CDR3 coding sequence is TGTGCCAGCAGCGTAGCCGATCGTCCGGGGGGCTACGAGCAGTACTTC.

This clone has a single count. This rearrangement joins TRBV13 to TRBJ1-5, with TRBD1 matching 7 bases. V lost 8 bases to trimming and J lost 7 bases; unmatched junction nucleotides: 8. The CDR3 length is 13 residues. The germline V gene has CDR1 PRHDT and CDR2 FYEKMQ (reference sequence). In DNA, the CDR3 is TGTGCCAGCGGGGACAGCGGAAAACAGCCCCAGCATTTT. Amino acid sequence: CASGDSGKQPQHF.